This is a list of T cell receptor beta chains from one sample in a study of blood T cells in healthy people across ages. In TCRdb, the 5' RACE reads were re-called with MiXCR into one record per CDR3 protein. The profile shows about 1.4 million distinct CDR3 sequences, approximately 59% of them singletons. What was sequenced was blood. These receptors originate from a man aged 18 to 29 in good health. CDR3s include the opening cysteine and the closing phenylalanine or tryptophan. A D gene is named only where the DNA matches it firmly. Rows may omit the clone size; those that give it use once, few, many or a size class.

J gene	clone size	V gene	D gene	CDR3 DNA	CDR3 protein
TRBJ2-5	.	TRBV25-1	.	TGTGCCAGCAACCCCCCGGGGGAGACCCAGTACTTC	CASNPPGETQYF
TRBJ2-2	.	TRBV29-1	.	TGCAGCGCTCACGGTACCGGGGAGCTGTTTTTT	CSAHGTGELFF
TRBJ1-2	few	TRBV14	.	TGTGCCAGCAGCCAAGGGGAGAGGTGGCTACACGAGTATGGCTACACCTTC	CASSQGERWLHEYGYTF
TRBJ2-7	.	TRBV18	.	TGTGCCAGCTCACCACCGTGGCCCCGGCCTCCCTACGAGCAGTACTTC	CASSPPWPRPPYEQYF
TRBJ2-4	few	TRBV10-3	.	TGTGCCATCAGTGACCGAGAAAACATTCAGTACTTC	CAISDRENIQYF
TRBJ2-1	.	TRBV27	.	TGTGCCAGCAGTCCCAACCCTTTACTAGCTGGTGAGCAGTTCTTC	CASSPNPLLAGEQFF
TRBJ1-1	few	TRBV9	.	TGTGCCAGCAGCGTAGCGGGGCCGATGAACACTGAAGCTTTCTTT	CASSVAGPMNTEAFF
TRBJ2-7	.	TRBV7-9	.	TGTGCCAGCAGCACAACAGGGTACAATGAGCAGTACTTC	CASSTTGYNEQYF
TRBJ2-7	.	TRBV6-5	.	TGTGCCAGCAGGTCACTAGGGCAGCACGAGCAGTACTTC	CASRSLGQHEQYF
TRBJ2-1	.	TRBV15	.	TGTGCCACCAGCAGACTAGCTGACAATGAGCAGTTCTTC	CATSRLADNEQFF
TRBJ2-1	few	TRBV4-3	.	TGCGCCAGCAGCCAAGATTCGTTTGGGGATGAGCAGTTCTTC	CASSQDSFGDEQFF
TRBJ1-4	few	TRBV20-1	TRBD1	TGCAGTGCTACCGGAACGGGACAGGGGCCTAATGAAAAACTGTTTTTT	CSATGTGQGPNEKLFF
TRBJ1-2	.	TRBV12-3/TRBV12-4	.	TGTGCCAGCAGTTTAACCGTGGGCCAGGATACCTATGGCTACACCTTC	CASSLTVGQDTYGYTF
TRBJ2-5	.	TRBV4-1	TRBD2	TGCGCCAGCAGCCAAGTGGCGGGGGGGTCAGGGACCCAGTACTTC	CASSQVAGGSGTQYF